The sequence of this T cell receptor beta chain was determined in a study of shared clonotypes between healthy human individuals. Germline-derived CDR1 and CDR2 are SGHNT and YYREEE (reference sequence). The trim removed 4 bases at V and 2 bases at J, leaving 3 bases unmatched. The CDR3 covers 14 residues. Profiled with immunoSEQ multiplex PCR; TCRdb holds only in-frame clones, not every one. The sample contains 2 million to 2.5 million clones, around 95% of which appear only once. The origin of this receptor is a man between 18 and 35 years old in good health. This chain uses TRBV5-4 with TRBJ2-5; 9 nucleotides match TRBD1. Input material: naive CD4+ T cells sorted from blood. Regarding subset: CD45RA+ positively selected. DNA of the CDR3: TGTGCCAGCAGCCAAGGACAGGGGCAAGAGACCCAGTACTTC. This translates into CASSQGQGQETQYF.